This TCR beta chain was sequenced in a study of neurological immune-mediated disorders. The authors produced cDNA by 5'RACE using 10-nucleotide random UMIs. One entry per CDR3 protein, called by TCRdb with MiXCR from the 5' RACE reads. Of tens of thousands of distinct CDR3 sequences listed, more than 7.5% are singletons. Described time point: longitudinal time-point 2. The unsorted libraries originated from 2 million PBMCs that had been stored at -80 C. This clonotype turned up a few times. Antigen specificity is unknown. Study-level findings and limits: The level of TCR clonal expansion was highest in patients with HTLV-1-associated myelopathy and lowest in multiple sclerosis, where it fell below the level seen in healthy controls.

The source is a man aged 25-45 years in good health. The sequenced sample was PBMCs.

CDR3 in DNA: TGTGCCAGCAGCCAACGGGGGCGGGAGCAGTACTTC. Translation: CASSQRGREQYF. The chain employs TRBV14 and TRBJ2-7; the D call may be TRBD1 or TRBD2 (6 bases each). V was shortened by 2 bases and J by 7 bases, with 9 bases between the two germline ends. The CDR3 runs 12 residues. Germline V gene lookup returns CDR1 SGHDN and CDR2 FVKESK.